Presented here are 6 T cell receptor beta chains from one specimen sequenced in a study of T cells in Graves' hyperthyroidism and ophthalmopathy. RNA transcripts provided the source from which TCR beta CDR3 regions were amplified. An initial round of RT-PCR targeting the TCR CDR3 relied on the HTBI primer set. TCRdb independently ran MiXCR on the multiplex PCR reads; one entry per CDR3 protein. This sample yields roughly 170,000 distinct CDR3 sequences, of which about a sixth are seen a single time; roughly 29% belongs to the top ten. Sequencing was performed on blood. These receptor sequences come from a woman aged 50 to 60 with Graves' hyperthyroidism.

This clonotype was picked up many times. This chain joins TRBV5-4 and TRBJ1-2; the match to TRBD1 covers 7 bases. The CDR3 is 14 residues long. J lost 6 bases, V lost 4 bases, and 9 bases had no gene match. Germline V gene sequence: CDR1 SGHNT, CDR2 YYREEE (reference sequence). CDR3 DNA: TGTGCCAGCAGCCCTCGAACAGGGGATGATGGCTACACCTTC. Translated: CASSPRTGDDGYTF.

There are a few counts of this clonotype. For the CDR3, the DNA is TGTGCCAGTAATAAAGGACTAGCTGCGTTGGAGCAGTACTTC. Encoded protein: CASNKGLAALEQYF. This chain connects TRBV19 to TRBJ2-7; 8 nucleotides align to TRBD2. This CDR3 has 14 residues. The V and J ends lost 7 bases and 7 bases, in that order; junction bases with no gene match: 12. CDR1 is LNHDA, CDR2 SQIVND, per germline (reference sequence).

This clonotype was seen at least ten times. The V and J genes are TRBV19 and TRBJ1-5, with 10 bases fitting TRBD1. The CDR3 contains 20 residues. Trimming at V came to 10 bases and at J to 2 bases, leaving 23 bases not matched to a gene. Germline V gene data show CDR1 as LNHDA and CDR2 as SQIVND (reference sequence). The CDR3 sequence is CATTLMAGTGAIFGNQPQHF. In DNA, the CDR3 is TGTGCCACGACCTTGATGGCAGGGACAGGGGCAATATTTGGCAATCAGCCCCAGCATTTT.

This clonotype has a handful of counts. The chain recombines TRBV11-2 with TRBJ2-7; D may correspond to TRBD1 or TRBD2 (6 bases each). V lost 3 bases to trimming and J lost 4 bases, with 16 bases between them. CDR1 and CDR2 from the germline V gene are SGHAT and FQNNGV. The CDR3 contains 15 residues. The CDR3 loop is CASSFLGGGEYEQYF. The CDR3 coding sequence is TGTGCCAGCAGCTTCTTAGGGGGAGGCGAGTACGAGCAGTACTTC.

This clonotype occurred a few times. V usage is TRBV5-5 and J usage is TRBJ2-7, with 7 bases fitting TRBD1. The germline V gene has CDR1 SGHKS and CDR2 YYEKEE (reference sequence). V lost 4 bases to trimming and J lost 3 bases; unmatched junction nucleotides: 7. The CDR3 is made up of 14 amino acids. CDR3: CASSLDRSLYEQYF. The CDR3 nucleotides are TGTGCCAGCAGCCTGGACAGGAGTCTCTACGAGCAGTACTTC.

This clonotype was picked up many times. The chain employs TRBV5-4 and TRBJ2-2, with 10 bases matching TRBD1. In germline, CDR1 is SGHNT, CDR2 YYREEE (reference sequence). This CDR3 is built from 17 residues. The trim removed 4 bases at V and 4 bases at J, leaving 10 bases unmatched. The CDR3 reads CASSVGGQGEATGELFF. The CDR3, as DNA: TGTGCCAGCAGCGTCGGCGGACAGGGGGAGGCCACCGGGGAGCTGTTTTTT.